This T cell receptor (beta chain) was sequenced for a study of blood T cell repertoires in COVID-19. Two negative PCRs, clearance, or symptom resolution had been documented for recovered Cohort 3 donors. Repertoires were generated with immunoSEQ multiplex PCR, while TCRdb's copy carries only in-frame clones and drops some. The top ten hold about 6.6% of the sample, which has about 160,000 clones, 70% to 90% seen once. The CDR3 contains 15 residues. The germline gives CDR1 SGHDT, CDR2 YYEEEE. J lost 4 bases, V lost 2 bases, and 7 bases had no gene match. The TCR originated in a woman aged 50 to 60 who had recovered from COVID-19. What was sequenced was PBMCs or T cells enriched from blood (not recorded which). The chain joins TRBV5-6 to TRBJ2-7, with 9 bases lining up with TRBD1. CDR3 sequence: CASSFPGTGRYEQYF. The DNA of the CDR3 is TGTGCCAGCAGCTTCCCCGGGACAGGGCGATACGAGCAGTACTTC.